This T cell receptor (beta chain) was found in a study of CD8 T cells in ankylosing spondylitis. Study results and limitations: Certain motif variants had earlier been reported in reactive arthritis synovial fluid and blood. Blood of patients with ankylosing spondylitis appeared to be characterized by a TCR beta motif of eight highly homologous variants.

For TCR beta, libraries came from quantitative 5'-RACE with molecular barcodes. TCRdb independently ran MiXCR on the 5' RACE reads; one entry per CDR3 protein. The sample has tens of thousands of distinct CDR3 sequences; roughly 6.2% are singletons. Per germline, CDR1 SQVTM and CDR2 ANQGSEA. The V gene lost 7 bases and the J gene lost 0 bases, with 10 bases spanning the gap. The CDR3 is 12 residues long. This clonotype was counted at least ten times. As yet, its antigen is unknown. The sequenced material came from synovial fluid, either unsorted or a sorted T cell fraction (not recorded which). The V and J genes are TRBV29-1 and TRBJ2-7; D is unresolved. The sequence came from a male donor with ankylosing spondylitis. For the CDR3, the DNA is TGCAGCGCTGCTCAGTCCTCCTACGAGCAGTACTTC. Its translation: CSAAQSSYEQYF.